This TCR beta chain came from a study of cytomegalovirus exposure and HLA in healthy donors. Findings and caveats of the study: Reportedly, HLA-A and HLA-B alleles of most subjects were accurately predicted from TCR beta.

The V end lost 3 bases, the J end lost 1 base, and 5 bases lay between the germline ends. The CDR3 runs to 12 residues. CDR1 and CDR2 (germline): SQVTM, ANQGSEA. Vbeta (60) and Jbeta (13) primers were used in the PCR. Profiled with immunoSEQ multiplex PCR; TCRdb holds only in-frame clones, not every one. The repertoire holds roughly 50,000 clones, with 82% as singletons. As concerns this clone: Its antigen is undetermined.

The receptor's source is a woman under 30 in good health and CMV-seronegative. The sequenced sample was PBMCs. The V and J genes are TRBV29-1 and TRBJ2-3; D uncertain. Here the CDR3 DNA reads TGCAGCGTTGACCGCGGCACAGATACGCAGTATTTT. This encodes CSVDRGTDTQYF.